Listed below are T cell receptor beta chains from one sample, sequenced in a study of memory B cells and T cells in multiple sclerosis. Clones were sequenced by immunoSEQ multiplex PCR, and TCRdb holds only the in-frame ones, with some missing. The data hold about 45,000 clones, with almost 85% observed a single time. Their specific antigens are unknown. Sequences were obtained from PBMCs from blood kept in culture. The receptors come from a human donor with multiple sclerosis. CDR3s include the opening cysteine and the closing phenylalanine or tryptophan. The D gene is left open where the match is weak. Where a row states a size, it is once, few, many or the class of an expanded clone; other rows omit it.

d_gene,abundance,j_gene,v_gene,CDR3nt,CDR3aa
NA,NA,TRBJ1-5,TRBV2,TGTGCCAGCAGCGCCCTCCGGGGTAGGCAGCCCCAGCATTTT,CASSALRGRQPQHF
NA,few,TRBJ1-2,TRBV18,TGTGCCAGCTCACCACCCAGCAACTATGGCTACACCTTC,CASSPPSNYGYTF
TRBD1,NA,TRBJ1-3,TRBV28,TGTGCCAGCATCAACTCCGGACAGGGGAGGGGAAACACCATATATTTT,CASINSGQGRGNTIYF
NA,few,TRBJ1-2,TRBV5-6,TGTGCCAGCAGTTTCCTCGGGGGCCGATATGGCTACACCTTC,CASSFLGGRYGYTF
NA,NA,TRBJ1-5,TRBV19,TGTGCCAGTAGTATAGGTCAGCCCCAGCATTTT,CASSIGQPQHF
NA,NA,TRBJ2-7,TRBV2,TGTGCCACCCGGATGAACTCCTACGAGCAGTACTTC,CATRMNSYEQYF
NA,NA,TRBJ1-5,TRBV19,TGTGCCAGTAGAGGACCTTTAAGCAATCAGCCCCAGCATTTT,CASRGPLSNQPQHF
NA,NA,TRBJ2-1,TRBV19,TGTGCCAGTAGATCGGGGGCGGGGTACAATGAGCAGTTCTTC,CASRSGAGYNEQFF
TRBD1,NA,TRBJ2-2,TRBV30,TGTGCCTGGGGGAAGGGGGCGACCGGGGAGCTGTTTTTT,CAWGKGATGELFF
NA,once,TRBJ2-2,TRBV6-5,TGTGCCAGCAGTTACACCCCGACAGGGAACACCGGGGAGCTGTTTTTT,CASSYTPTGNTGELFF
TRBD1,NA,TRBJ1-2,TRBV13,TGTGCCAGCAGCTTAGGGAGGGGGCGAAACTATGGCTACACCTTC,CASSLGRGRNYGYTF
NA,NA,TRBJ1-6,TRBV30,TGTGCCTGGGGAGAGGGGCCCCTCCACTTT,CAWGEGPLHF
TRBD2,NA,TRBJ2-7,TRBV4-3,TGCGCCAGCAGCCAAGACGTGACGGCGGGGGGCTCCTACGAGCAGTACTTC,CASSQDVTAGGSYEQYF
NA,NA,TRBJ2-7,TRBV30,TGTGCCCGGAGGTCGGATGGGGCCTACGAGCAGTACTTC,CARRSDGAYEQYF
NA,NA,TRBJ1-5,TRBV28,TGTGCCAGCAGTGCGGGCGTGGGTTTGGGGGCTTTGGATCAGCCCCAGCATTTT,CASSAGVGLGALDQPQHF
NA,NA,TRBJ1-6,TRBV27,TGTGCCAGCAGTTTAATAGGATCACCCCTCCACTTT,CASSLIGSPLHF
NA,NA,TRBJ1-3,TRBV11-2,TGTGCCAGCAGCTCAGGACAGGGAAACACCATATATTTT,CASSSGQGNTIYF
TRBD1,NA,TRBJ2-7,TRBV19,TGTGCCAGTAGTATAGCTCACAGGGGAATCAACGAGCAGTACTTC,CASSIAHRGINEQYF
NA,NA,TRBJ1-1,TRBV28,TGTGCCAGCAGCCCTAACAGGCCTGAAGCTTTCTTT,CASSPNRPEAFF
NA,few,TRBJ2-2,TRBV2,TGTGCCAGCAGTGACGGAGATTCCGGGGAGCTGTTTTTT,CASSDGDSGELFF
TRBD2,few,TRBJ2-7,TRBV2,TGTGCCAGCAGTGAAGCGACCACTGTAGCGGGGGGGACTGAGCAGTACTTC,CASSEATTVAGGTEQYF
NA,NA,TRBJ2-2,TRBV5-8,TGTGCCAGCAGCCCCCGCCGGAGTGCGAGCACCGGGGAGCTGTTTTTT,CASSPRRSASTGELFF
NA,once,TRBJ1-6,TRBV28,TGTGCCAGCAGTTTAGGAAGCTCCTATAATTCACCCCTCCACTTT,CASSLGSSYNSPLHF
NA,NA,TRBJ2-5,TRBV7-9,TGTGCCAGCAGCTTAACGGCAGACGAGACCCAGTACTTC,CASSLTADETQYF
TRBD2,NA,TRBJ2-3,TRBV7-6,TGTGCCAGCAGCGACTTAGTTCCTAGCGGGGGGGACGCCCGAGATACGCAGTATTTT,CASSDLVPSGGDARDTQYF
NA,few,TRBJ1-2,TRBV5-1,TGCGCCAGCAGCCCCAGGGACCGTAACTATGGCTACACCTTC,CASSPRDRNYGYTF
TRBD1,NA,TRBJ2-7,TRBV11-2,TGTGCCAGCAGCTTGGGGGCAGGGGGCTACGAGCAGTACTTC,CASSLGAGGYEQYF
NA,few,TRBJ1-1,TRBV5-1,TGCGCCAGCAGCTTAAACGGGTACACTGAAGCTTTCTTT,CASSLNGYTEAFF
NA,NA,TRBJ1-2,TRBV9,TGTGCCAGCAGCGTTAAAGGGGGTAGAAATGGCTACACCTTC,CASSVKGGRNGYTF
NA,NA,TRBJ2-7,TRBV5-6,TGTGCCAGCAGCGCCGACCGAGGACGGCACGAGCAGTACTTC,CASSADRGRHEQYF
NA,NA,TRBJ1-2,TRBV5-1,TGCGCCAGCAGCCCCGGTCGGACGGCACATGGCTACACCTTC,CASSPGRTAHGYTF
TRBD2,NA,TRBJ2-7,TRBV4-3,TGCGCCAGCAGCCAAATTAGCGGGTACTCCTACGAGCAGTACTTC,CASSQISGYSYEQYF
TRBD1,NA,TRBJ1-4,TRBV30,TGTGCCTGCAATCCCCCGGGACAGGCTAACGAAAAACTGTTTTTT,CACNPPGQANEKLFF
TRBD1,NA,TRBJ1-1,TRBV6-1,TGTGCCAGCGGGGGACAGGGAGGGACTGAAGCTTTCTTT,CASGGQGGTEAFF
NA,NA,TRBJ2-3,TRBV4-1,TGCGCCAGCAGAGAGGGAGATACGCAGTATTTT,CASREGDTQYF
NA,NA,TRBJ2-5,TRBV5-1,TGCGCCAGCAGCTTGGGTCAGGGGCAAGAGACCCAGTACTTC,CASSLGQGQETQYF
NA,NA,TRBJ2-1,TRBV4-1,TGCGCCAGCAGCCCCATGATAGCGGAAAGCTCCTACAATGAGCAGTTCTTC,CASSPMIAESSYNEQFF
NA,NA,TRBJ2-4,TRBV28,TGTGCCAGCAGACTAAGTGGGGGCCGGGGCAAGGAAAACATTCAGTACTTC,CASRLSGGRGKENIQYF
TRBD1,NA,TRBJ2-2,TRBV5-5,TGTGCCAGCAGCAAAAGGACAGGAACGAACACCGGGGAGCTGTTTTTT,CASSKRTGTNTGELFF
NA,NA,TRBJ2-7,TRBV6-5,TGTGCCAGCAGTCCCCAAGGGGGAGTGGACGAGCGGTACTTC,CASSPQGGVDERYF
NA,NA,TRBJ2-1,TRBV6-5,TGTGCCAGCAGAAAAGACTCGTACAATGAGCAGTTCTTC,CASRKDSYNEQFF
TRBD1,NA,TRBJ2-3,TRBV28,TGTGCCAGCAGCCGGGACAGTAGCACAGATACGCAGTATTTT,CASSRDSSTDTQYF
TRBD1,NA,TRBJ2-7,TRBV27,TGTGCCAGCAGTAACTACAGGGGGCCTTACGAGCAGTACTTC,CASSNYRGPYEQYF
TRBD1,NA,TRBJ2-2,TRBV2,TGTGCCAGCAGTCCTTATTGGACAGGGTCGAACACCGGGGAGCTGTTTTTT,CASSPYWTGSNTGELFF
NA,few,TRBJ1-1,TRBV11-2,TGTGCCAGTATCCCCACTCGGAGAGGAGACACTGAAGCTTTCTTT,CASIPTRRGDTEAFF
TRBD2,NA,TRBJ2-3,TRBV30,TGTGCCTGCCACCGGGAGGGAGGCACAGATACGCAGTATTTT,CACHREGGTDTQYF
TRBD1,NA,TRBJ1-2,TRBV9,TGTGCCAGCAGCGCCGGCGGGACAGGGGGCATTAACTATGGCTACACCTTC,CASSAGGTGGINYGYTF
NA,NA,TRBJ1-3,TRBV23-1,TGCGCCAGCAGTCCCCGATCTAGGGGAACAGAAGGGGGAAACACCATATATTTT,CASSPRSRGTEGGNTIYF
NA,NA,TRBJ1-4,TRBV19,TGTGCCAGTAGTAGGATAGTGATCCTCGGGGCAACTAATGAAAAACTGTTTTTT,CASSRIVILGATNEKLFF
NA,NA,TRBJ1-4,TRBV5-4,TGTGCCAGCAGCTTCGGGGGAGCGGAAAAACTGTTTTTT,CASSFGGAEKLFF